One sample yielded the 10 T cell receptor beta chains listed below, sequenced in a study of tumor-infiltrating lymphocytes in primary liver carcinoma. Blood RNA came from unsorted whole blood; germline DNA was also extracted. A primer matching the constant region was used to make TCR beta cDNA from approximately 520 ng of total RNA. Three rounds of nested multiplex PCR with slightly modified ARM-PCR produced TCR beta libraries. Both of the initial two PCR rounds ran for approximately 10 cycles and employed TRBV1-TRBV30 forward primers alongside a C-beta reverse primer. TCRdb used MiXCR to reprocess the multiplex PCR reads, holding one entry per CDR3 protein. The repertoire has 310,000 or so distinct CDR3 sequences, approximately 58% of them found once; the top ten carry 17%. Input material: peripheral blood. These receptors all stem from a woman aged 25 to 39 with primary liver carcinoma and hepatitis B virus infection.

This clonotype was detected many times. Relative to the germline gene, one junction end is altered; a read error may explain this. The chain carries TRBV29-1 and TRBJ1-5; no clear D. The CDR3 has 13 amino acids. The V gene's germline CDR1 is SQVTM and CDR2 ANQGSEA. The CDR3 sequence: CSVVKPRNQPQHF. The CDR3 DNA follows: TGCAGCGTGGTTAAACCGCGCAACCAGCCCCAGCATTTT.

Details on this clonotype: This CDR3 fails to terminate in the conserved phenylalanine or tryptophan, so it likely reflects a read error. The DNA is omitted, as the CDR3 cannot be located on it reliably, and the CDR3 follows TCRdb's listing. The gene calls are TRBV7-3 and TRBJ2-7; the listed D gene, TRBD1, was not tested against the DNA. The germline gives CDR1 SGHTA, CDR2 FQGTGA. The CDR3 length equals 13 residues, ends included. This CDR3 is CASSLGQGNERYS.

Regarding this clonotype: An end of the junction does not agree with germline; a read error may underlie this. The V and J genes are TRBV6-1 and TRBJ2-7, with TRBD1 identical over 10 bases. This CDR3 region has 14 residues. Germline CDR1 reads MNHNS; CDR2 reads SASEGT. The CDR3 spells CAGSPDRGRDEQYF. The DNA for the CDR3 is TGTGCCGGCAGTCCAGACAGGGGGCGGGACGAGCAGTACTTC.

The chain has TRBV28 and TRBJ2-5; TRBD2 aligns across 8 bases. V dropped 3 bases and J dropped 6; count of bases not matched to a gene: 9. The CDR3 spans 15 residues. Per the germline V gene, CDR1 is MDHEN and CDR2 is SYDVKM. CDR3 coding DNA: TGTGCCAGCAGTTTTCTCCGGGAGGGCCCGAAGACCCAGTACTTC. Translation gives CASSFLREGPKTQYF.

Comment on this clonotype: The germline gene is not matched at one end of the junction; a read error may be the cause. The J gene is TRBJ2-1, the V gene TRBV6-6; 7 positions agree with TRBD2. The CDR3 sequence is 15 residues long. Germline CDR1 reads MNHNY; CDR2 reads SVGAGI (reference sequence). CDR3 loop: CVSSYVGLNDYEQFF. CDR3 DNA sequence: TGTGTCAGCAGTTACGTGGGACTAAATGATTATGAGCAGTTCTTC.

This clonotype has just one count. The V gene is TRBV4-1, the J gene TRBJ2-1, with 9 positions matching TRBD2. The CDR3 consists of 17 residues. Germline CDR1 reads MGHRA; CDR2 reads YSYEKL. V was clipped by 8 bases and J by 8 bases; unmatched bases: 19. As DNA, the CDR3 is TGCGCCAGCGAAGCCAAGATCGGCGGGAGGGCGTTCGATGAGCAGTTCTTC. This translates into CASEAKIGGRAFDEQFF.

With regard to this clonotype: Given a much more abundant clone one base away, this may be a read error. The V call is TRBV12-3 or TRBV12-4, the J call TRBJ2-1; a possible D gene is TRBD2 (6 bases). This CDR3 comprises 16 residues. In DNA form, the CDR3 reads TGTGCCAGCAGCCCCGGTCGGGGGAGCTCCTACAATGAGCACTTCTTC. Its translation: CASSPGRGSSYNEHFF.

About this clonotype itself: This could be a read error, since a much larger clone is one nucleotide away. Lacking the conserved final phenylalanine or tryptophan, this CDR3 likely reflects a read error. The chain couples TRBV12-3 or TRBV12-4 to TRBJ2-5; D is perhaps TRBD2 (5 bases). V was shortened by 6 bases and J by 7 bases, with 12 bases between the two germline ends. The length of the CDR3 is 12 residues. In nucleotides, the CDR3 is TGTGCCAGCAGCCGGACTGGCGGGACCCAGTACCTC. It encodes CASSRTGGTQYL.

In this sample, this clonotype turned up a few times. A much more abundant neighbour one base away suggests this may be a read error. The J gene is TRBJ2-4, the V gene TRBV7-9; D may be TRBD1 (6 bases). This CDR3 has 16 residues. Per germline, CDR1 SEHNR and CDR2 FQNEAQ (reference sequence). The CDR3 reads CANSLLRGGFKNIQYF. The CDR3 DNA reads as TGTGCCAACAGCCTCCTCAGAGGGGGTTTCAAAAACATTCAGTACTTC.

With regard to this clonotype: Since the CDR3 does not end with the conserved phenylalanine or tryptophan, this likely comes from a read error. The chain employs TRBV11-2 and TRBJ2-2; D may be TRBD1 (6 bases). Looked up from germline, CDR1 is SGHAT and CDR2 is FQNNGV. The CDR3 covers 14 residues. This chain's CDR3 is CASSRRGNIGELFY. In DNA form, the CDR3 reads TGTGCCAGTAGCCGAAGGGGGAACATCGGGGAGCTGTTTTAT.